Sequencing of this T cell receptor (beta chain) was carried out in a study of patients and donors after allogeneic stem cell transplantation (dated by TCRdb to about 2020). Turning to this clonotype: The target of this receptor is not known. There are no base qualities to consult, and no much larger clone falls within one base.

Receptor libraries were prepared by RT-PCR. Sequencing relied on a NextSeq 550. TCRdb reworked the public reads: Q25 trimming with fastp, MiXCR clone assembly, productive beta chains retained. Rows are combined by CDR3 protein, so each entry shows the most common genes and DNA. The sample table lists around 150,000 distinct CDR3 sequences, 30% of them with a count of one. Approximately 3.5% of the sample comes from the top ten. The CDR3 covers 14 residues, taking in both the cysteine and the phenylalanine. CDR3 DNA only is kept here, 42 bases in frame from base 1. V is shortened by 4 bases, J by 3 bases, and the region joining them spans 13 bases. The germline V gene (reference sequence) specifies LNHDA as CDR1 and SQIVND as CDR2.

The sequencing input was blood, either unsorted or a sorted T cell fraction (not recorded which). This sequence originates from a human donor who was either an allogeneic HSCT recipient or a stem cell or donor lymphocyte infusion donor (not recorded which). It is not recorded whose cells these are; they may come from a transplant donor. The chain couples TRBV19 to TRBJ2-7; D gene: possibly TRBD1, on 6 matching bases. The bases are TGTGCCAGTAGTACGGACAGTGCCTTCTACGAGCAGTACTTC. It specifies CASSTDSAFYEQYF.